This record looks at one TCR beta chain sequence and its context. The data are from a study of blood T cell repertoires in COVID-19. Study in general: The cDNA or gDNA used as material had been derived from T cells, B-cell-depleted T cells, or PBMCs.

Clones were read by immunoSEQ multiplex PCR, and TCRdb kept only the in-frame ones, dropping some. The sample holds about 160,000 clones, about 84% seen once. The CDR3 is 15 residues long. Losses at the gene ends were 0 bases for V and 8 bases for J; bases not matched to a gene: 9. Germline V gene sequence: CDR1 MGHRA, CDR2 YSYEKL. This rearrangement joins TRBV4-1 to TRBJ2-7; 8 nucleotides agree with TRBD1. The receptor's source is a woman aged 40 to 50 with acute COVID-19. Sequenced material: PBMCs or T cells enriched from blood (not recorded which). The CDR3, as DNA: TGCGCCAGCAGCCAAGAAGGACAGGGATTTGGTAAGCAGTACTTC. Protein: CASSQEGQGFGKQYF.